The sequence of this T cell receptor (beta chain) was determined in a study of somatic mutations in cytotoxic T cells in rheumatoid arthritis. On this clone: Its antigen is not known.

Produced via immunoSEQ multiplex PCR; TCRdb's table is partial and in-frame only. Of about 6,700 clones in the sample, 74% were seen once. Germline CDR1 MNHEY, CDR2 SMNVEV (reference sequence). The CDR3 is made up of 14 amino acids. J was trimmed by 5 bases and V by 2 bases; bases with no gene match: 4. General study points: Of some 67 patients, fewer than 10 had a largest CD8+ clone that exceeded 20% of CD8+ cells.

The CD4+ and CD8+ fractions came from positive magnetic bead selection and were purity-checked by flow cytometry. Sequencing was carried out using CD8+ T cells sorted from blood. The receptor was isolated from an adult with rheumatoid arthritis. The J gene is TRBJ2-3, the V gene TRBV27; TRBD2 matches at 7 bases. CDR3 sequence: CASSLGRELDTQYF. The CDR3 coding sequence is TGTGCCAGCAGTTTAGGGCGGGAGTTAGATACGCAGTATTTT.